The source of this T cell receptor (beta chain) is a study of T cells after yellow fever vaccination. Study at large: Low-cell-number fractions underwent preparation using SMART-Seq v4 Ultra Low Input.

V was cut by 3 bases and J by 6 bases, with 12 bases left in between. The CDR3 runs to 15 residues. TCRdb called the 5' RACE reads again in MiXCR, with one record for every CDR3 protein. Of about 320,000 distinct CDR3 sequences listed, 3.5% to 4.5% are singletons. About this clonotype: Antigen specificity is unknown.

Study-wide points: Contamination of FACS-sorted repertoires by abundant clonotypes from the bulk population could occur. Clones that expanded after primary vaccination mostly reappeared after the booster (just over 95% CD4, 70% to 90% CD8). Weaker, the secondary response peaked sooner, at day 5 versus 15.

This TCR came from a man between 18 and 29 years old who received the YFV17D yellow fever vaccine. The rearrangement uses TRBV12-3 or TRBV12-4 and TRBJ1-6, with D hard to call. The source material was PBMCs, sampled 15 days after the yellow fever booster vaccination. The CDR3 sequence is CASSLFAVGNSPLHF. CDR3 bases: TGTGCCAGCAGTTTGTTCGCAGTGGGTAATTCACCCCTCCACTTT.